Listed below are T cell receptor beta chains from one sample, sequenced in a study of T-cell memory formation after mild COVID-19. Using its own MiXCR run on the 5' RACE reads, TCRdb lists one record per CDR3 protein. The sample carries under 110,000 distinct CDR3 sequences, more than 15% recorded once. The sample consisted of PBMCs or a T cell subset sorted from them (not recorded which). These receptors originate from an adult woman who had mild COVID-19 (a few samples of this study predate the infection). Cell type and time point are not known. Each CDR3 is given with its conserved first and last residue.

TRBV20-1	CSARDTRLAGDYEQFF
TRBV24-1	CATSDPTSGQETQYF
TRBV4-3	CASSQDHRPDTQYF
TRBV7-9	CASSLAQGRVPLNEQFF
TRBV7-9	CASSQTREARCPNF
TRBV7-9	CASRPDRRQNKPYSYEQYF
TRBV11-2	CASSMGGTEAFF
TRBV3-1	CASSQQADQETQYF
TRBV20-1	CSATPAYHGYTF
TRBV13	CASSFSTEPAGELFF
TRBV5-1	CASSLRTGTYGYTF
TRBV11-2	CASSLLVDTQYF
TRBV4-1	CASSPPSYEQYF
TRBV19	CASSIMGQGTLYEQYF
TRBV12-3/TRBV12-4	CASSPRTGRLMNTEAFF
TRBV5-6	CASSLVDETQYF
TRBV7-9	CASSFVESYNEQFF
TRBV18	CASSQTGTGGSYEQYF
TRBV18	CASSAGTPRRANYGYTF
TRBV4-1	CASSPTLPGTGELFF
TRBV20-1	CSARASGLDTQYF
TRBV6-5	CASSYSREGQLFF
TRBV20-1	CSASGYREEVYNEQFF
TRBV5-1	CASSPDEFDEQFF
TRBV10-2	CASSEFFLGEPQHF
TRBV29-1	CSVEDFTGERGTGELFF
TRBV7-9	CASSYGGDHEQYF
TRBV9	CASSVEGSTDTQYF
TRBV7-3	CASSQGGDEQFF
TRBV20-1	CSATDIQGLAGGPYEQYF
TRBV28	CASLSGKETQYF
TRBV7-6	CASSLQRRRELKLGSYEQYF
TRBV4-1	CASSPGTSVPQETQYF
TRBV7-6	CASSLASGGASDEQFF
TRBV6-5	CASSGPGHPNYGYTF
TRBV21-1	CASSNLLEQSTTICTDTQYF
TRBV6-4	CASSRSSGGSADTQYF
TRBV2	CAKGLGSNQPQHF
TRBV20-1	CSARDLPVTGELFF
TRBV9	CASSASGISYNEQFF
TRBV15	CATSRVPLAGGSPF
TRBV25-1	CASSEVGAGNEQYF
TRBV12-3/TRBV12-4	CASTAGGENTEAFF
TRBV11-2	CASSVGTGVPYEQYF
TRBV12-3/TRBV12-4	CASSPAGPYEQYF
TRBV7-9	CASSPRTGSFYGYTF
TRBV7-2	CASSKKGTSRETQYF
TRBV19	CASSKRQSYNEQFF
TRBV6-5	CATLRGTEAFF
TRBV6-2/TRBV6-3	CASSPLAGGPDGELFF
TRBV3-1	CASSTWDSGYEQYF
TRBV7-2	CASSLNSRWAETQYF
TRBV2	CARRDRLGDYTF
TRBV3-1	CASSHLSDRGPEAFF
TRBV7-9	CASSPDRGYYNEQFF
TRBV9	CASSPGDSYEQYF